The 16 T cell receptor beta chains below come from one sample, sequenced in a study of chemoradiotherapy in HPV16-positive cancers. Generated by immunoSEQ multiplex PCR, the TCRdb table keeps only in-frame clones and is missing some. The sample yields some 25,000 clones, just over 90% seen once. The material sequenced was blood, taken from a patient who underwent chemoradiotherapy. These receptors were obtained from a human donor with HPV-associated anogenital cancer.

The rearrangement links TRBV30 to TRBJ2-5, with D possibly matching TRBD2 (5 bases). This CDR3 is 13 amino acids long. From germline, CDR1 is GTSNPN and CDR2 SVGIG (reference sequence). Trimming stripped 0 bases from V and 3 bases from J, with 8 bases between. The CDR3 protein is CAWSVMEEETQYF. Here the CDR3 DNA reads TGTGCCTGGAGTGTAATGGAGGAAGAGACCCAGTACTTC.

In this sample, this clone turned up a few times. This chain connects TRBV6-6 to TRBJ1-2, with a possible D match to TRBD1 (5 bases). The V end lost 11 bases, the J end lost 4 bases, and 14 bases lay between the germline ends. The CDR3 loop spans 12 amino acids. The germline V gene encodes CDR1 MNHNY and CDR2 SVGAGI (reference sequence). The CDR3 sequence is CAVGGPFYGYTF. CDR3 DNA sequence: TGTGCCGTCGGGGGACCCTTCTATGGCTACACCTTC.

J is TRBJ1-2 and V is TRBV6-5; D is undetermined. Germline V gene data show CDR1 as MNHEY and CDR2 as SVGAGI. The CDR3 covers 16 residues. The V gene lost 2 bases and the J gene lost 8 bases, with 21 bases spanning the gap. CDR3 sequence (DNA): TGTGCCAGCAGTTACGACGGCCCGCCCGCGGACGGGGGCTACACCTTC. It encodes CASSYDGPPADGGYTF.

CDR3 sequence (DNA): TGTGCCAGTAGTATAAGGGCTAGCGGGGGGTTCGCGAACACCGGGGAGCTGTTTTTT. It translates to CASSIRASGGFANTGELFF. The chain is built from TRBV19 and TRBJ2-2, with TRBD2 matching over 11 bases. The CDR3 consists of 19 residues. Per germline, CDR1 LNHDA and CDR2 SQIVND (reference sequence). J gave up 0 bases and V 2 bases, and 8 bases lay outside the gene matches.

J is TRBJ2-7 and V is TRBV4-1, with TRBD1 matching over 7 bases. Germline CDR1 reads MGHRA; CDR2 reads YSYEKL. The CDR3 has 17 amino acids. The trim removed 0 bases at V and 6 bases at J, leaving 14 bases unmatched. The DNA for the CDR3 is TGCGCCAGCAGCCAAGAAGCAGGGGGTTCATATACTAGCGAGCAGTACTTC. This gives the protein CASSQEAGGSYTSEQYF.

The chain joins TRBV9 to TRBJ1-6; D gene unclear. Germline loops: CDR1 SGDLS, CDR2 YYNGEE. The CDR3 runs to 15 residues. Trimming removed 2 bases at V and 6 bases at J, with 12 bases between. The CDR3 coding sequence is TGTGCCAGCAGCGTCTTAGGACGGACTAATTCACCCCTCCACTTT. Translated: CASSVLGRTNSPLHF. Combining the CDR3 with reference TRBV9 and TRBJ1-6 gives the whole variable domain DSGVTQTPKHLITATGQRVTLRCSPRSGDLSVYWYQQSLDQGLQFLIQYYNGEERAKGNILERFSAQQFPDLHSELNLSSLELGDSALYFCASSVLGRTNSPLHFGNGTRLTVT.

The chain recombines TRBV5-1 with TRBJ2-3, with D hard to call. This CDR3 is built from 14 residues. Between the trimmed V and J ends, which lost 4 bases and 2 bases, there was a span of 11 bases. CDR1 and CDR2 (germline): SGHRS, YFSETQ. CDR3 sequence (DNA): TGCGCCAGCAGCACGAACCCGTCCACAGATACGCAGTATTTT. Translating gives CASSTNPSTDTQYF.

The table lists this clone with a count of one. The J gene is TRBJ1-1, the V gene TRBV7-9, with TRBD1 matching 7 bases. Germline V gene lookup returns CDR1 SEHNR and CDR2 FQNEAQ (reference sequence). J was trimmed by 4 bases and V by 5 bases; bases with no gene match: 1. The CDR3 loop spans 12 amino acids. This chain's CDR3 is CASSPGGTEAFF. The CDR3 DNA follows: TGTGCCAGCAGCCCAGGGGGCACTGAAGCTTTCTTT.

The CDR3 loop is CASSVAGTTDTQYF. The DNA of the CDR3 is TGTGCCAGCAGCGTAGCGGGAACCACAGATACGCAGTATTTT. The chain carries TRBV9 and TRBJ2-3; the D gene is possibly TRBD2 (5 bases). CDR3 size: 14 residues. V was cut by 0 bases and J by 2 bases, with 7 bases left in between. Germline CDR1 and CDR2: SGDLS and YYNGEE.

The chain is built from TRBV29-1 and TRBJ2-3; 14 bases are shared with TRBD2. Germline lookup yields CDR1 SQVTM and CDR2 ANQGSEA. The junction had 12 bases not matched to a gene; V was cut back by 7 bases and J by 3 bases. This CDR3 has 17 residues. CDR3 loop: CSDRGTSGSMRTDTQYF. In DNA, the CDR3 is TGCAGCGATCGTGGGACTAGCGGGAGTATGAGGACAGATACGCAGTATTTT.

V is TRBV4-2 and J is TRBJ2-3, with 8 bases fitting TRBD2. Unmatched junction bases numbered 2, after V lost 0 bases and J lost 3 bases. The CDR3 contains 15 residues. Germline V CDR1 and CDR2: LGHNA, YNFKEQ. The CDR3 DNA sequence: TGTGCCAGCAGCCAAGAAGGCGGGGGGACAGATACGCAGTATTTT. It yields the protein CASSQEGGGTDTQYF.

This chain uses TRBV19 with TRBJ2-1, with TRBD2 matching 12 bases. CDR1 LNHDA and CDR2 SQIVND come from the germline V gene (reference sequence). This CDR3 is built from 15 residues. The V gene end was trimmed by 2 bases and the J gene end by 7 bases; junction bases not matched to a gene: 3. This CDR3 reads CASSILAGGPNEQFF. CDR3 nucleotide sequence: TGTGCCAGTAGTATACTAGCGGGGGGGCCGAATGAGCAGTTCTTC.

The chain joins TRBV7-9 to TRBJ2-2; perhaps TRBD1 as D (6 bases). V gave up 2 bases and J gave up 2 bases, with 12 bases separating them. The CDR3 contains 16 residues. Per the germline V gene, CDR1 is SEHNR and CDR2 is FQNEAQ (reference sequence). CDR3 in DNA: TGTGCCAGCAGCTTATCGTCAGGGGCCAACACCGGGGAGCTGTTTTTT. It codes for CASSLSSGANTGELFF.

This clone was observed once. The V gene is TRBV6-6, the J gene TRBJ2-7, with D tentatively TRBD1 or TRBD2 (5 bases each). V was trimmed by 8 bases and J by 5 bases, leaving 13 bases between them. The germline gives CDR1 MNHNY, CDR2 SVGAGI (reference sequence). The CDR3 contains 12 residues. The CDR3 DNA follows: TGTGCCAGCCGACGAGGGGCAGACGAGCAGTACTTC. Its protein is CASRRGADEQYF.

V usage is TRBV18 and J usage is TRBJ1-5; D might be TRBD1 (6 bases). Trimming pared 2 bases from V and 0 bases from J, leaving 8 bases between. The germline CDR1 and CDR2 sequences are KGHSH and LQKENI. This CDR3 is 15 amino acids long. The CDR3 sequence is CASSPGGNSNQPQHF. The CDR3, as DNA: TGTGCCAGCTCACCAGGGGGCAATAGCAATCAGCCCCAGCATTTT.

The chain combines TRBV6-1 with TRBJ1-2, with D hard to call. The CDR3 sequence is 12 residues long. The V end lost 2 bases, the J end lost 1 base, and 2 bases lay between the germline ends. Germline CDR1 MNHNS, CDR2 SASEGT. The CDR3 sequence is CASSELNYGYTF. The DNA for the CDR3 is TGTGCCAGCAGTGAACTTAACTATGGCTACACCTTC.